This is a list of T cell receptor beta chains from one sample in a study of cytomegalovirus exposure and HLA in healthy donors. Sequencing used immunoSEQ multiplex PCR; TCRdb keeps in-frame clones, though not all of them. This sample has under 150,000 clones; around 78% occur once, and the top ten carry about 1.8%. Material: PBMCs. All receptors come from a woman aged 40 to 50 in good health and CMV-seronegative. CDR3s include the opening cysteine and the closing phenylalanine or tryptophan. The D gene is left open where the match is weak. The size entry is marked missing in some rows and otherwise reads once, few, many or a size class.

TRBD2	.	TRBV28	15	TRBJ2-3	TGTGCCAGCAGTCCGGCGGGAGAGGGGCCAGATACGCAGTATTTT	CASSPAGEGPDTQYF
.	.	TRBV21-1	15	TRBJ2-7	TGTGCCAGCAGTCCCGGGACAGGGATATCCTACGAGCAGTACTTC	CASSPGTGISYEQYF
TRBD2	.	TRBV9	19	TRBJ2-1	TGTGCCAGCAGCGTACAAAGCGGGGGGTCCCGAATATCCTACAATGAGCAGTTCTTC	CASSVQSGGSRISYNEQFF
TRBD1	few	TRBV25-1	14	TRBJ1-4	TGTGCCAGCAGTGCCACAGGGGGTAATGAAAAACTGTTTTTT	CASSATGGNEKLFF
.	.	TRBV27	12	TRBJ1-2	TGTGCCAGCAGTTTATACGGGGAGGGCTACACCTTC	CASSLYGEGYTF
TRBD2	once	TRBV6-1	15	TRBJ2-5	TGTGCCAGCAGGGGGACTAGCGGACTCCAAGAGACCCAGTACTTC	CASRGTSGLQETQYF
TRBD1	.	TRBV5-1	14	TRBJ2-5	TGCGCCAGCAGCCCTGGGACAGCTCAAGAGACCCAGTACTTC	CASSPGTAQETQYF
TRBD1	few	TRBV6-1	14	TRBJ1-1	TGTGCCAGCGAAGCCAGGACAGGGAACACTGAAGCTTTCTTT	CASEARTGNTEAFF
TRBD1	.	TRBV6-5	14	TRBJ2-7	TGTGCCAGCAGTAAGGACAGGGGTAGGGACGAGCAGTACTTC	CASSKDRGRDEQYF
TRBD2	once	TRBV30	16	TRBJ2-1	TGTGCCTGGAGCCGCATAGCGGGAGGGCCGGGGAATGAGCAGTTCTTC	CAWSRIAGGPGNEQFF
TRBD2	.	TRBV2	16	TRBJ2-1	TGTGCCAGCAGTGAAGGACTGCGGGGGACTTACAATGAGCAGTTCTTC	CASSEGLRGTYNEQFF
.	.	TRBV6-1	14	TRBJ1-1	TGTGCCAGCAGTATACGGAGGGAGAACACTGAAGCTTTCTTT	CASSIRRENTEAFF
.	.	TRBV9	15	TRBJ2-7	TGTGCCAGCAGCTCATTTGGGGGGACCGCCTACGAGCAGTACTTC	CASSSFGGTAYEQYF
.	.	TRBV18	13	TRBJ2-5	TGTGCCAGCTCACCACGGGAGGAAGAGACCCAGTACTTC	CASSPREEETQYF
.	few	TRBV28	14	TRBJ1-4	TGTGCCAGCAGCCCTCAGGGGCGTCGGGAAAAACTGTTTTTT	CASSPQGRREKLFF
.	.	TRBV6-6	14	TRBJ2-7	TGTGCCAGCAGTTACCGGACGGGGACCTACGAGCAGTACTTC	CASSYRTGTYEQYF
.	.	TRBV19	14	TRBJ2-1	TGTGCCAGTAGTATAGTTCAGTCTTACAATGAGCAGTTCTTC	CASSIVQSYNEQFF
.	.	TRBV29-1	13	TRBJ2-3	TGCAGCGTTGAAGACAGGGAGGCAGATACGCAGTATTTT	CSVEDREADTQYF
.	.	TRBV28	15	TRBJ2-2	TGTGCCAGCAGGACTCAGGGTTTAGGGCTCGGGGAGCTGTTTTTT	CASRTQGLGLGELFF
TRBD1	.	TRBV5-5	17	TRBJ1-4	TGTGCCAGCAGCCTTATGACAGGGGGAACAACTAATGAAAAACTGTTTTTT	CASSLMTGGTTNEKLFF
.	.	TRBV12-5	15	TRBJ2-1	TGTGCTAGTGGTTTTGGCGGGGGCCTGGCGGATGAGCAGTTCTTC	CASGFGGGLADEQFF
TRBD1	.	TRBV6-6	13	TRBJ1-1	TGTGCCAGCAAGGGGACAGGGGTCACTGAAGCTTTCTTT	CASKGTGVTEAFF
TRBD1	few	TRBV5-1	15	TRBJ1-4	TGCGCCAGCAGCTTGGGACAGGGGACTAATGAAAAACTGTTTTTT	CASSLGQGTNEKLFF
.	.	TRBV28	15	TRBJ1-2	TGTGCCAGCACCCCGGGACTACAAGCTAACTATGGCTACACCTTC	CASTPGLQANYGYTF
TRBD1	.	TRBV30	13	TRBJ1-1	TGTGCCTGGAGCACCCAGGGGGGCGCTGAAGCGTTCTTT	CAWSTQGGAEAFF
.	.	TRBV28	13	TRBJ1-2	TGTGCCAGCAGCCCAGTCTGGACTGACGGCTACACCTTC	CASSPVWTDGYTF
TRBD1	.	TRBV6-1	13	TRBJ1-1	TGTGCCAGCAAGACAGGGGGCCACACTGAAGCTTTCTTT	CASKTGGHTEAFF
TRBD2	.	TRBV18	18	TRBJ2-3	TGTGCCAGCTCCCCTCTGCTTGGAGGGGCTAGCGGGTTGGATACGCAGTATTTT	CASSPLLGGASGLDTQYF
TRBD2	.	TRBV7-9	15	TRBJ2-3	TGTTCCAGCAGCCGCGTAGCGGGAGAGGCAGATACGCAGTATTTT	CSSSRVAGEADTQYF
.	once	TRBV5-6	13	TRBJ1-1	TGTGCCAGCAGCTTCGCGGGAGACACTGAAGCTTTCTTT	CASSFAGDTEAFF
TRBD2	.	TRBV7-9	16	TRBJ2-2	TGTGCCAGCAGCTTAGTAGCGGGAGGGCCAGGCGGGGAGCTGTTTTTT	CASSLVAGGPGGELFF
.	.	TRBV27	18	TRBJ2-2	TGTGCCAGCAGTTTATCGGCCTGGGCGGGGGCAGGCACCGGGGAGCTGTTTTTT	CASSLSAWAGAGTGELFF
.	.	TRBV6-5	15	TRBJ2-3	TGCGCCAGCAGTTACCAGGGCTTCTCTACAGATACGCAGTATTTT	CASSYQGFSTDTQYF
TRBD1	.	TRBV2	15	TRBJ1-2	TGTGCCAGCAGTCACCCGACAGGGTGGGAGAGTGGCTACACCTTC	CASSHPTGWESGYTF
.	.	TRBV2	14	TRBJ1-2	TGTGCCAGCACTCGCGAAACAGAGAACTATGGCTACACCTTC	CASTRETENYGYTF